There are many counts of the clone carrying this TCR beta chain. The antigen remains unidentified. MiXCR, applied by TCRdb to the 5' RACE reads, yields one record per CDR3 protein. The data contain 250,000 to 400,000 distinct CDR3 sequences, under 14% of them singletons. This specimen comes from a study of CD8 T cells in ankylosing spondylitis. Points from the study as a whole: As reported, disease-linked clones showed significant enrichment in matched ankylosing spondylitis synovial fluid. A number of the motif variants had already been described in reactive arthritis synovial fluid and blood.

This CDR3 region has 12 residues. The V end was cut by 5 bases, the J end by 6 bases, with 11 bases between. This chain links TRBV12-3 or TRBV12-4 with TRBJ2-7, with no clear D. Source material: blood, either unsorted or a sorted T cell fraction (not recorded which). This TCR was recovered from a female donor with ankylosing spondylitis or in good health (not recorded which). CDR3 loop: CASSTLPREQYF. In DNA, the CDR3 is TGTGCCAGCAGTACACTACCCCGCGAGCAGTACTTC.